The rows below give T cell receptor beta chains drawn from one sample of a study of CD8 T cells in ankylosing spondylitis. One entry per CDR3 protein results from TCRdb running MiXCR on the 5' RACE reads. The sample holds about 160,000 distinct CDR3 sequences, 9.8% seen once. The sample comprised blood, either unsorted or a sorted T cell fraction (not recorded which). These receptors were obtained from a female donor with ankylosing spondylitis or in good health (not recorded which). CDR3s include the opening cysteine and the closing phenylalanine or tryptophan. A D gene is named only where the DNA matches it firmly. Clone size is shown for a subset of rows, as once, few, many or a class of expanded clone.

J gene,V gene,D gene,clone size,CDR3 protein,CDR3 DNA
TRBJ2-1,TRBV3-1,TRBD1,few,CASSQQTGGMDEQFF,TGTGCCAGCAGCCAACAGACAGGGGGAATGGATGAGCAGTTCTTC
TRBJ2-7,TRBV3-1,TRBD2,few,CASSQDIGLAVAPTSCFLAHF,TGTGCCAGCAGCCAAGACATAGGGCTAGCGGTGGCTCCTACGAGTTGTTTCTTGGCCCACTTC
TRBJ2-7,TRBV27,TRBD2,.,CASSASGSTYEQYF,TGTGCCAGCTCCGCTAGCGGAAGTACCTACGAGCAGTACTTC
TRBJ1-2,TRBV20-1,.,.,CSAREPVTGPRYGYTF,TGCAGTGCTAGAGAGCCTGTGACAGGACCCCGCTATGGCTACACCTTC
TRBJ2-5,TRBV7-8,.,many,CASNPSGETQYF,TGTGCCAGCAACCCCTCCGGGGAGACCCAGTACTTC
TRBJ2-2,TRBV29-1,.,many,CSVLFGDGGGELFF,TGCAGCGTTCTCTTCGGGGACGGCGGCGGGGAGCTGTTTTTT
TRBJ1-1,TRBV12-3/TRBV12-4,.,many,CASRRGNRAFF,TGTGCCAGCAGACGAGGGAACCGAGCTTTCTTT
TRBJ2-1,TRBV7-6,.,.,CASSDGTGQYNEQFF,TGTGCCAGCAGCGACGGGACTGGACAATACAATGAGCAGTTCTTC
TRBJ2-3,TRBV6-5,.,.,CASRSGSPDTQYF,TGTGCCAGCCGTTCAGGGAGTCCAGATACGCAGTATTTT
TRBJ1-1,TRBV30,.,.,CAWTRPGDAFF,TGTGCCTGGACCCGCCCAGGAGATGCTTTCTTT
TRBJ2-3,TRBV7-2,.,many,CASSLGAASDTQYF,TGTGCCAGCAGCTTAGGGGCAGCTTCGGATACGCAGTATTTT
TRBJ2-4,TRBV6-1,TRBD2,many,CASTTSGTDKNIQYF,TGTGCCAGCACCACTAGCGGGACTGACAAAAACATTCAGTACTTC
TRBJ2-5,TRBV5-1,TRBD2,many,CASSLGLATTETQYF,TGCGCCAGCAGCTTGGGACTAGCGACTACAGAGACCCAGTACTTC
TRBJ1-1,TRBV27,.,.,CASSLGGQFLNTEAFF,TGTGCCAGCAGTTTGGGGGGGCAATTTTTGAACACTGAAGCTTTCTTT
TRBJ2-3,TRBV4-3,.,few,CASSQDRGGAWGTDTQYF,TGCGCCAGCAGCCAAGATCGAGGCGGAGCGTGGGGTACAGATACGCAGTATTTT
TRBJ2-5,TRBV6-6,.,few,CASTLGGLETQYF,TGTGCCAGCACACTTGGGGGGTTGGAGACCCAGTACTTC
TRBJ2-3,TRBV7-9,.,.,CASSAPRGSSTDTQYF,TGTGCCAGCAGCGCTCCTCGGGGTAGTAGCACAGATACGCAGTATTTT
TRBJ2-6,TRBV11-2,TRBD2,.,CASSSRLAGPSLGANVLTF,TGTGCCAGCAGCTCGCGACTAGCGGGCCCATCTCTGGGGGCCAACGTCCTGACTTTC
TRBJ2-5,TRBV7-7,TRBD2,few,CASSLGSLAGEGETQYF,TGTGCCAGCAGCTTAGGCTCGCTAGCGGGAGAAGGCGAGACCCAGTACTTC
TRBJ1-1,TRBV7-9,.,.,CASSLVEVGDTEAFF,TGTGCCAGCAGCTTAGTAGAGGTGGGGGACACTGAAGCTTTCTTT
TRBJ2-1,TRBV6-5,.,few,CASSYDGTFYNEQFF,TGTGCCAGCAGTTACGACGGGACTTTCTACAATGAGCAGTTCTTC
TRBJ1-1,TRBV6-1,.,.,CASTPGLGNTEAFF,TGTGCCAGCACCCCCGGATTGGGGAACACTGAAGCTTTCTTT
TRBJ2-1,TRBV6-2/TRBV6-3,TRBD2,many,CASSWTSLGSDEQFF,TGTGCCAGCAGTTGGACTAGTTTGGGGTCGGATGAGCAGTTCTTC
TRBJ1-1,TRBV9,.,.,CASSVAQTNTEAFF,TGTGCCAGCAGCGTAGCGCAGACGAACACTGAAGCTTTCTTT
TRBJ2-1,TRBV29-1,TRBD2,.,CSVEGGLVYEQFF,TGCAGCGTTGAAGGGGGACTAGTGTACGAGCAGTTCTTC
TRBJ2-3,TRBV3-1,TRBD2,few,CASSQELAGGNTDTQYF,TGTGCCAGCAGCCAAGAATTGGCGGGAGGGAACACAGATACGCAGTATTTT
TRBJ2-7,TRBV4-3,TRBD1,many,CASSETRDSSYEQYF,TGCGCCAGCAGCGAAACCCGGGACAGCTCCTACGAGCAGTACTTC
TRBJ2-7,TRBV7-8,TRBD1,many,CASSLDRGYEQYF,TGTGCCAGCAGCCTCGACAGGGGATACGAGCAGTACTTC
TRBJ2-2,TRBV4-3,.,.,CASSQVVGATGELFF,TGCGCCAGCAGCCAAGTCGTAGGGGCCACCGGGGAGCTGTTTTTT
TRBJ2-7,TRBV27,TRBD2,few,CASSLNPSSGRAWEQYF,TGTGCCAGCAGTTTAAACCCTTCTAGCGGGAGGGCGTGGGAGCAGTACTTC
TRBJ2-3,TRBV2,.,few,CASSESGATDTQYF,TGTGCCAGCAGTGAAAGCGGCGCCACAGATACGCAGTATTTT
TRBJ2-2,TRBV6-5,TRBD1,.,CASSYTGAGELFF,TGTGCCAGCAGTTACACAGGGGCCGGGGAGCTGTTTTTT
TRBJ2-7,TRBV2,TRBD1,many,CASRDRAYEQYF,TGTGCCAGCCGGGACAGAGCCTACGAGCAGTACTTC
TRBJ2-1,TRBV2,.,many,CASSAPPQQFF,TGTGCCAGCAGTGCCCCACCACAGCAGTTCTTC
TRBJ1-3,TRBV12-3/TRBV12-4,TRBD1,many,CASSLAGQGSRNTIYF,TGTGCCAGCAGTTTAGCTGGACAGGGCAGTAGAAACACCATATATTTT
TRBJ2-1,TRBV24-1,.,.,CATSLGGEQFF,TGTGCCACCAGTTTGGGTGGAGAGCAGTTCTTC
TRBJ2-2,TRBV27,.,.,CASSLFGGNTGELFF,TGTGCCAGCAGTCTCTTCGGGGGGAACACCGGGGAGCTGTTTTTT
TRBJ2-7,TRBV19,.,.,CASSMGIGPYEQYF,TGTGCCAGTAGTATGGGGATAGGGCCCTACGAGCAGTACTTC
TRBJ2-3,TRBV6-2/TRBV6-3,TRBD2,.,CASSSGSLGREGRGDTQYF,TGTGCCAGCAGTTCCGGATCCCTCGGGCGGGAGGGCCGGGGTGATACGCAGTATTTT